One and the same sample provided the 2 T cell receptor beta chains below, sequenced in a study of T cells in lung cancer brain metastases. Some clones are missing from TCRdb's copy, which holds only in-frame ones; the method was immunoSEQ multiplex PCR. The profile shows roughly 1,700 clones, 75% to 90% of them singletons. The sample was tumor tissue from a brain metastasis. The origin of the receptors is a man aged 60-69 years with non-small cell lung cancer that had spread to the brain.

The chain has TRBV10-2 and TRBJ1-4; D may be TRBD1 (5 bases). Germline assignment: CDR1 WSHSY and CDR2 SAAADI. V shed 5 bases and J shed 8 bases, with 15 bases lying between them. The CDR3 length is 14 residues. The CDR3 protein is CASSNTGGDEKLFF. The CDR3 coding sequence is TGCGCCAGCAGTAATACAGGTGGTGACGAAAAACTGTTTTTT.

The CDR3 nucleotides are TGCGCCAGCAGTACCGAGACTTTATATGGCTACACCTTC. It specifies CASSTETLYGYTF. The chain links TRBV5-1 to TRBJ1-2; no reliable D call. V was clipped by 5 bases and J by 5 bases, with 13 bases between them. The CDR3 consists of 13 residues. Germline CDR1 is SGHRS and CDR2 is YFSETQ.